Given below is one T cell receptor beta chain in context. Its specific antigen is unknown. No quality values exist for individual bases; no much larger clone is one base distant. The data are from a study of patients and donors after allogeneic stem cell transplantation (dated by TCRdb to 2018 to 2021). Relative to germline, V is 4 bases shorter and J is 8 bases shorter, with 10 bases between their ends. The germline V gene yields SGDLS for CDR1 and YYNGEE for CDR2. The CDR3 starts with the cysteine, ends with the phenylalanine, and has 12 residues. Just the 36-base CDR3 DNA is kept, in frame starting at base 1. The method behind the library was RT-PCR. TCRdb shows the sequencer as NextSeq 550. TCRdb handled the public reads itself, with Q25 trimming in fastp and clone calling in MiXCR, and kept productive beta chains. One record per CDR3 amino acid sequence lists the most common genes and DNA. This sample gives about 57,000 distinct CDR3 sequences in total; less than 15% of them show up just once. Roughly 34% of the sample lies in the top ten.

The chain is made from TRBV9 and TRBJ2-1; the D gene identity is not certain. The sequenced material came from blood, either unsorted or a sorted T cell fraction (not recorded which). This sequence originates from a human donor who was either an allogeneic HSCT recipient or a stem cell or donor lymphocyte infusion donor (not recorded which). It is not recorded whose cells these are; they may come from a transplant donor. The CDR3 protein sequence reads: CASSTWPYEQFF. The sequenced DNA is TGTGCCAGCAGCACCTGGCCCTATGAGCAGTTCTTC.